One sample yielded the 16 T cell receptor beta chains listed below, sequenced in a study of cytomegalovirus exposure and HLA in healthy donors. Here immunoSEQ multiplex PCR was the method, and the copy in TCRdb shows in-frame clones only, minus some. Here the sample spans around 140,000 clones, roughly 86% being singletons. The sequenced sample was PBMCs. These receptors were taken from a man aged 18 to 35 in good health and CMV-seropositive.

The count of this clone is one. The chain carries TRBV6-6 and TRBJ1-5; no definite D call. Germline CDR1 MNHNY, CDR2 SVGAGI (reference sequence). The CDR3 sequence is 14 residues long. Trimming removed 0 bases from V and 3 bases from J, with 6 bases in between. CDR3 sequence (DNA): TGTGCCAGCAGTTACTCATACATCAATCAGCCCCAGCATTTT. Its translation: CASSYSYINQPQHF.

V and J are TRBV28 and TRBJ1-1, with D possibly being TRBD1 (6 bases). The CDR3 covers 16 residues. The V end lost 5 bases, the J end lost 1 base, and 17 bases lay between the germline ends. Germline assignment: CDR1 MDHEN and CDR2 SYDVKM. CDR3 region: CASSSRLRTANTEAFF. The CDR3 nucleotides read TGTGCCAGCAGTAGCCGACTAAGGACAGCGAACACTGAAGCTTTCTTT.

The chain has TRBV27 and TRBJ2-1; no definite D call. Germline V lookup: CDR1 MNHEY, CDR2 SMNVEV (reference sequence). The CDR3 consists of 12 residues. Between the trimmed V and J ends, which lost 5 bases and 4 bases, there was a span of 6 bases. The CDR3 reads CASSRGYNEQFF. CDR3 sequence (DNA): TGTGCCAGCAGTAGAGGATACAATGAGCAGTTCTTC.

The CDR3 here is CASSLGSVGQLNQPQHF. The CDR3 region has the DNA TGTGCCAGCAGCTTAGGTAGTGTTGGACAGCTCAATCAGCCCCAGCATTTT. The V and J genes are TRBV7-9 and TRBJ1-5; possible D gene TRBD1, 6 bases. The CDR3 totals 17 residues. Trimming removed 1 base at V and 3 bases at J, with 16 bases between. Germline V gene lookup returns CDR1 SEHNR and CDR2 FQNEAQ (reference sequence).

In this sample, this clone turned up many times. The chain combines TRBV28 with TRBJ2-7; TRBD1 matches 8 bases. J gave up 2 bases and V 6 bases, and 9 bases lay outside the gene matches. The CDR3 totals 15 residues. Germline V gene lookup returns CDR1 MDHEN and CDR2 SYDVKM. The CDR3: CASSERTGFAYEQYF. The CDR3 DNA follows: TGTGCCAGCAGCGAAAGGACAGGGTTTGCCTACGAGCAGTACTTC.

The chain employs TRBV10-1 and TRBJ1-1; unclear D gene. V lost 7 bases and J 9 bases, leaving 12 bases between the germline ends. Germline V lookup: CDR1 WNHNN, CDR2 SYGVQD (reference sequence). The CDR3 has 11 amino acids. CDR3 nucleotide sequence: TGCGCCAGCACTGTCGGAGGCAAAGCTTTCTTT. Amino acid sequence: CASTVGGKAFF.

This rearrangement joins TRBV18 to TRBJ2-1; 9 bases are a match to TRBD1. The germline V gene encodes CDR1 KGHSH and CDR2 LQKENI. V was clipped by 3 bases and J by 0 bases; unmatched bases: 0. This CDR3 spans 15 amino acids. CDR3 nucleotides: TGTGCCAGCTCACCGGGACAGGGCTCCTACAATGAGCAGTTCTTC. Its protein is CASSPGQGSYNEQFF.

The chain is built from TRBV19 and TRBJ1-3; TRBD1 might be the D (6 bases). CDR3 length: 16 residues. V lost 5 bases and J lost 0, with 14 bases in between. Germline V CDR1 and CDR2: LNHDA, SQIVND (reference sequence). CDR3 sequence: CASSVGQLLSGNTIYF. CDR3 bases: TGTGCCAGTAGTGTGGGACAACTTCTCTCTGGAAACACCATATATTTT.

The chain has TRBV19 and TRBJ1-6; a weak D match, TRBD1 (6 bases). Trimming took 5 bases from V and 1 from J, leaving 12 bases between them. This CDR3 contains 16 residues. Germline V CDR1 and CDR2: LNHDA, SQIVND (reference sequence). The CDR3 reads CASSSSQGSYNSPLHF. CDR3 nucleotides: TGTGCCAGTAGTTCTTCACAGGGATCCTATAATTCACCCCTCCACTTT.

The V gene is TRBV28, the J gene TRBJ2-6; 8 nucleotides agree with TRBD1. The V gene's germline CDR1 is MDHEN and CDR2 SYDVKM. The CDR3 runs to 17 residues. V dropped 6 bases and J dropped 0; count of bases not matched to a gene: 7. The CDR3 nucleotides read TGTGCCAGCAGAAGGGGACAGGTACGCTCTGGGGCCAACGTCCTGACTTTC. Its translation: CASRRGQVRSGANVLTF.

The chain carries TRBV27 and TRBJ2-5, with 10 positions matching TRBD1. Losses at the gene ends were 4 bases for V and 6 bases for J; bases not matched to a gene: 8. This CDR3 is 15 amino acids long. Germline loops: CDR1 MNHEY, CDR2 SMNVEV (reference sequence). The CDR3 loop is CASSSGTGARKTQYF. For the CDR3, the DNA is TGTGCCAGCAGTTCAGGGACAGGGGCGAGGAAGACCCAGTACTTC.

V is TRBV27 and J is TRBJ2-7; TRBD2 matches at 9 bases. V lost 2 bases to trimming and J lost 0 bases; unmatched junction nucleotides: 8. The CDR3 runs to 17 residues. The V gene's germline CDR1 is MNHEY and CDR2 SMNVEV (reference sequence). CDR3 DNA sequence: TGTGCCAGCAGTTTAGGGCTAGCGGGGAAGAGCTCCTACGAGCAGTACTTC. Its protein is CASSLGLAGKSSYEQYF.

V gene TRBV27 combines with J gene TRBJ2-1, with 11 bases matching TRBD2. The length of the CDR3 is 18 residues. The germline CDR1 and CDR2 sequences are MNHEY and SMNVEV (reference sequence). The V segment lost 0 bases and the J segment 0 bases; nucleotides outside the gene matches: 4. The CDR3 DNA reads TGTGCCAGCAGTTTATCGCATACTAGCGGGAGCTCCTACAATGAGCAGTTCTTC. The encoded protein is CASSLSHTSGSSYNEQFF.

This chain links TRBV15 with TRBJ1-2; 8 bases fit TRBD1. The V gene end was trimmed by 0 bases and the J gene end by 6 bases; junction bases not matched to a gene: 12. From germline, CDR1 is LNHNV and CDR2 YYDKDF (reference sequence). The CDR3 extends over 17 amino acids. The CDR3: CATSREKGTGLFHGYTF. CDR3 bases: TGTGCCACCAGCAGAGAAAAAGGGACAGGACTATTTCATGGCTACACCTTC.

The chain uses TRBV9 and TRBJ1-1; D is possibly TRBD1 (5 bases). From germline, CDR1 is SGDLS and CDR2 YYNGEE. The CDR3 contains 12 residues. V dropped 4 bases and J dropped 1 base, with 5 bases sitting between them. The CDR3 nucleotides are TGTGCCAGCAGCAGGGGGAACACTGAAGCTTTCTTT. Translating gives CASSRGNTEAFF. Full variable domain (missing parts from reference TRBV9 and TRBJ1-1): DSGVTQTPKHLITATGQRVTLRCSPRSGDLSVYWYQQSLDQGLQFLIQYYNGEERAKGNILERFSAQQFPDLHSELNLSSLELGDSALYFCASSRGNTEAFFGQGTRLTVV.

This clone appeared a few times. The CDR3 loop reads CASSLMSAGGETQYF. In nucleotides, the CDR3 is TGCGCCAGCAGCTTAATGAGCGCGGGAGGAGAGACCCAGTACTTC. The chain has TRBV5-1 and TRBJ2-5, with TRBD2 matching 8 bases. The CDR3 is 15 amino acids. Germline CDR1 is SGHRS and CDR2 is YFSETQ. Trimming at V came to 2 bases and at J to 4 bases, leaving 7 bases not matched to a gene.